This entry features one T cell receptor beta chain sequence. This specimen belongs to a study of cytomegalovirus exposure and HLA in healthy donors. With V trimmed by 7 bases and J by 4 bases, 8 bases remained unmatched. Germline V gene data show CDR1 as SQVTM and CDR2 as ANQGSEA. The CDR3 consists of 14 residues. Amplification used 60 Vbeta primers and 13 Jbeta primers. Profiled with immunoSEQ multiplex PCR; TCRdb holds only in-frame clones, not every one. The table shows about 140,000 clones, with about 70% occurring only once. The TCR originated in a man aged 40-55 years in good health and CMV-seronegative. Sequenced material: PBMCs. This chain connects TRBV29-1 to TRBJ2-1; the match to TRBD2 covers 9 bases. Written as DNA, the CDR3 is TGCAGCGCCTCGACTAGCGGAGCTTACAATGAGCAGTTCTTC. It specifies CSASTSGAYNEQFF.